These 20 T cell receptor beta chains were all obtained from the same sample, sequenced in a study of regulatory T cells in long-lasting Graves disease. To make TCR beta libraries, researchers used iRepertoire HTBI primers and Arm-PCR of CDR3 regions. TCRdb called the multiplex PCR reads again in MiXCR, with one record for every CDR3 protein. The data show roughly 350,000 distinct CDR3 sequences, roughly 15% seen once. Time point: newly diagnosed GD, antithyroid drugs for less than 3 months. There was RNA extracted from PBMCs, and the TCR library was made from it. These same data were also listed under a study on T cells in Graves' hyperthyroidism and ophthalmopathy.

Sequencing used peripheral blood mononuclear cells (PBMCs), obtained at new diagnosis, from a patient treated with antithyroid drugs. The receptors shown here come from a woman aged 18-29 years with Graves disease.

This clonotype was picked up many times. J is TRBJ2-2 and V is TRBV6-1; 7 bases are a match to TRBD2. The CDR3 totals 17 residues. V shed 2 bases and J 5 bases; nucleotides not matched to a gene: 11. Germline V gene data show CDR1 as MNHNS and CDR2 as SASEGT. CDR3 sequence (DNA): TGTGCCAGCAGTGAATACGGGGGAGGGCCTGGGACCGGGGAGCTGTTTTTT. Translated, it gives CASSEYGGGPGTGELFF.

This clonotype was counted many times. V gene TRBV4-1 combines with J gene TRBJ2-7; D is undetermined. Germline lookup yields CDR1 MGHRA and CDR2 YSYEKL. V gave up 3 bases and J gave up 0 bases, with 12 bases separating them. The CDR3 is 15 amino acids. The CDR3 nucleotides are TGCGCCAGCAGCCAGCGAGAGGCCAGCTCCTACGAGCAGTACTTC. It is translated as CASSQREASSYEQYF.

This clonotype was seen at least ten times. This chain uses TRBV11-2 with TRBJ2-7; a weak D match, TRBD1 (6 bases). CDR1 and CDR2 (germline): SGHAT, FQNNGV. The CDR3 spans 15 residues. V lost 5 bases to trimming and J lost 6 bases, with 20 bases between them. The CDR3 DNA follows: TGTGCCAGCAGCCCTACAGGGCCAGGGTTCGGCGAGCAGTACTTC. It codes for CASSPTGPGFGEQYF.

This clonotype appeared many times. The J gene is TRBJ2-2, the V gene TRBV11-3; TRBD1 aligns across 8 bases. J gave up 4 bases and V 7 bases, and 8 bases lay outside the gene matches. The CDR3 is 15 residues long. Per germline, CDR1 SGHNT and CDR2 YENEEA. CDR3: CASTTGQGGTGELFF. The CDR3 DNA reads TGTGCCAGCACCACCGGACAGGGAGGCACCGGGGAGCTGTTTTTT.

The genes are TRBV11-2 and TRBJ2-3, with 9 bases lining up with TRBD1. The CDR3 has 16 amino acids. CDR1 and CDR2 (germline): SGHAT, FQNNGV. V lost 4 bases and J lost 2; bases outside the gene matches: 7. The CDR3: CASSSLGTGLTDTQYF. The DNA of the CDR3 is TGTGCCAGCAGCTCCCTCGGGACAGGGCTCACAGATACGCAGTATTTT. The entire variable domain, with the rest obtained from reference TRBV11-2 and TRBJ2-3, is as follows: EAGVAQSPRYKIIEKRQSVAFWCNPISGHATLYWYQQILGQGPKLLIQFQNNGVVDDSQLPKDRFSAERLKGVDSTLKIQPAKLEDSAVYLCASSSLGTGLTDTQYFGPGTRLTVL.

This clonotype has at least ten counts. CDR3 DNA: TGCAGTGTTAGGACTAGCGAACCCACAGATACGCAGTATTTT. Translation: CSVRTSEPTDTQYF. The rearrangement links TRBV20-1 to TRBJ2-3, with TRBD2 matching over 9 bases. Germline CDR1 reads DFQATT; CDR2 reads SNEGSKA (reference sequence). Losses at the gene ends were 7 bases for V and 2 bases for J; bases not matched to a gene: 7. This CDR3 spans 14 amino acids.

This clonotype was found a few times. The chain recombines TRBV5-8 with TRBJ2-5, with D possibly matching TRBD1 (6 bases). V lost 9 bases and J lost 1, with 10 bases in between. This CDR3 is 12 amino acids long. Germline V gives CDR1 SGHTS, CDR2 YDEGEE. CDR3: CATMGAQETQYF. The DNA for the CDR3 is TGTGCCACAATGGGGGCCCAAGAGACCCAGTACTTC. The full variable domain, rest sourced from reference TRBV5-8 and TRBJ2-5, is EAGVTQSPTHLIKTRGQQATLRCSPISGHTSVYWYQQALGLGLQFLLWYDEGEERNRGNFPPRFSGRQFPNYSSELNVNALELEDSALYLCATMGAQETQYFGPGTRLLVL.

The chain links TRBV15 to TRBJ2-5, with 7 bases matching TRBD2. CDR3 length: 13 residues. Germline CDR1 and CDR2: LNHNV and YYDKDF (reference sequence). The J segment lost 5 bases and the V segment lost 9 bases, leaving 9 bases of the junction unmatched. The CDR3 loop reads CATGFLGGETQYF. DNA for the CDR3: TGTGCCACGGGTTTTTTGGGGGGGGAGACCCAGTACTTC.

The chain is built from TRBV3-1 and TRBJ1-1; TRBD1 matches at 9 bases. V gave up 5 bases and J gave up 0 bases; unmatched junction bases: 7. The germline CDR1 and CDR2 sequences are LGHDT and YNNKEL (reference sequence). The CDR3 is 16 residues long. Here the CDR3 reads CASSSYTGGLNTEAFF. The CDR3 coding sequence is TGTGCCAGCAGCTCCTACACAGGGGGCTTGAACACTGAAGCTTTCTTT. Filled out from reference TRBV3-1 and TRBJ1-1, the complete variable domain reads DTAVSQTPKYLVTQMGNDKSIKCEQNLGHDTMYWYKQDSKKFLKIMFSYNNKELIINETVPNRFSPKSPDKAHLNLHINSLELGDSAVYFCASSSYTGGLNTEAFFGQGTRLTVV.

This clonotype was detected ten times or more. The rearrangement links TRBV7-3 to TRBJ1-2; D gene uncertain. V was pared by 1 base and J by 6 bases, with 12 bases between. Germline CDR1 reads SGHTA; CDR2 reads FQGTGA. CDR3 length: 14 residues. DNA for the CDR3: TGTGCCAGCAGCTTAAATTCGGGTAGGGATGGCTACACCTTC. This sequence encodes CASSLNSGRDGYTF.

This clonotype turned up a few times. The chain couples TRBV19 to TRBJ1-1; D unresolved. Germline-derived CDR1 and CDR2 are LNHDA and SQIVND (reference sequence). The CDR3 spans 13 residues. V dropped 3 bases and J dropped 4 bases, with 9 bases sitting between them. The CDR3 DNA is TGTGCCAGTAGTATCGGAGGTTCCACTGAAGCTTTCTTT. Its protein product is CASSIGGSTEAFF.

V is TRBV15 and J is TRBJ1-1, with 8 bases identical to TRBD1. Germline V lookup: CDR1 LNHNV, CDR2 YYDKDF (reference sequence). Losses at the gene ends were 3 bases for V and 10 bases for J; bases not matched to a gene: 4. The CDR3 totals 12 residues. The CDR3 DNA follows: TGTGCCACCAGCAGCCGACAGGGGATAGCTTTCTTT. Translation: CATSSRQGIAFF.

This clonotype has a count of ten or more. The chain combines TRBV4-2 with TRBJ2-1, with 7 bases identical to TRBD2. This CDR3 contains 14 residues. Per germline, CDR1 LGHNA and CDR2 YNFKEQ. After removal of 1 base from V and 7 bases from J, the junction contained 4 bases not matched to a gene. CDR3 DNA sequence: TGTGCCAGCAGCCAAGTGTCTAGCGGAAATGAGCAGTTCTTC. Translation: CASSQVSSGNEQFF.

This clonotype was seen many times. J is TRBJ2-5 and V is TRBV18, with TRBD2 matching over 7 bases. The CDR3 spans 13 residues. V gave up 3 bases and J gave up 3 bases; unmatched junction bases: 1. Germline CDR1 is KGHSH and CDR2 is LQKENI. The CDR3 nucleotides are TGTGCCAGCTCACCCGCGGGGGAAGAGACCCAGTACTTC. Protein: CASSPAGEETQYF.

The V and J genes are TRBV5-1 and TRBJ2-5, with 9 positions matching TRBD2. This CDR3 contains 15 residues. Unmatched junction bases numbered 6, after V lost 4 bases and J lost 2 bases. Germline loops: CDR1 SGHRS, CDR2 YFSETQ. This chain's CDR3 is CASSMDSGGQETQYF. The CDR3 DNA reads as TGCGCCAGCAGCATGGATAGCGGGGGACAAGAGACCCAGTACTTC.

This clonotype was seen more than once but under ten times. The V call is TRBV7-9, the J call TRBJ1-1; the match to TRBD1 covers 7 bases. Germline loops: CDR1 SEHNR, CDR2 FQNEAQ (reference sequence). This CDR3 has 13 amino acids. Losses at the gene ends were 1 base for V and 9 bases for J; bases not matched to a gene: 5. The chain's CDR3 is CASSLGTGFKAFF. CDR3 nucleotides: TGTGCCAGCAGCTTAGGGACAGGCTTTAAAGCTTTCTTT.

This clonotype came up many times. The chain combines TRBV2 with TRBJ1-4, with D perhaps matching TRBD1 (5 bases). Germline-derived CDR1 and CDR2 are SNHLY and FYNNEI. The germline V and J ends were trimmed by 6 bases and 7 bases, with 15 bases remaining between them. The CDR3 extends over 14 amino acids. CDR3 DNA: TGTGCCAGCAGATGGGACGGCTTGAGTGAAAAACTGTTTTTT. This gives the protein CASRWDGLSEKLFF.

This clonotype was counted at least ten times. This chain uses TRBV11-3 with TRBJ1-5, with D unresolved. Deletions cut 3 bases from V and 0 bases from J, with 18 bases between. The CDR3 is made up of 18 amino acids. Germline CDR1 is SGHNT and CDR2 is YENEEA. The DNA of the CDR3 is TGTGCCAGCAGCTTCTTGCAGGCGATACTTTATAGCAATCAGCCCCAGCATTTT. Amino acids: CASSFLQAILYSNQPQHF.

The V gene is TRBV20-1, the J gene TRBJ2-2; maybe TRBD2 (6 bases). The CDR3 has 15 amino acids. Trimming left V 0 bases short and J 3 bases short, with 11 bases between. The germline gives CDR1 DFQATT, CDR2 SNEGSKA (reference sequence). In DNA form, the CDR3 reads TGCAGTGCTAGAGATGGAGGGGCGGACACCGGGGAGCTGTTTTTT. Its translation: CSARDGGADTGELFF.

The J gene is TRBJ1-2, the V gene TRBV19; TRBD1 agrees at 9 bases. V trimming: 9 bases; J trimming: 5 bases; junction bases outside the gene matches: 10. The CDR3 has 14 amino acids. Germline CDR1 LNHDA, CDR2 SQIVND (reference sequence). Here the CDR3 DNA reads TGTGCCAGCTTAAAGGGGACAGGGATTTATGGCTACACCTTC. It codes for CASLKGTGIYGYTF.